One sample yielded the 31 T cell receptor beta chains listed below, sequenced in a study of beta chain features in type 1 diabetes. Study-level findings and limits: All four CD4+ subsets from Type 1 diabetes patients carried moderately but significantly shorter TCRB CDR3s.

Reverse transcription of all isolated RNA meant that expressed TCRB transcripts were sequenced. Repertoires were generated with immunoSEQ multiplex PCR, while TCRdb's copy carries only in-frame clones and drops some. The data hold more than 300,000 clones, with over 9.5% observed a single time. Their antigen targets remain unknown. The sequencing sample was made of naive CD4+ T cells from blood. The source is a woman between 18 and 29 years old with type 1 diabetes.

This clone was picked up a small number of times. The chain is built from TRBV30 and TRBJ1-3; D gene unclear. This CDR3 comprises 13 residues. CDR1 is GTSNPN and CDR2 is SVGIG in the germline V gene (reference sequence). V was trimmed by 6 bases and J by 3 bases, leaving 12 bases between them. The CDR3 protein is CACGIIGGNTIYF. Here the CDR3 DNA reads TGTGCCTGCGGGATTATCGGTGGAAACACCATATATTTT.

V gene TRBV4-3 combines with J gene TRBJ2-6; tentatively, D is TRBD2 (5 bases). The germline V gene has CDR1 LGHNA and CDR2 YSLEER. V was clipped by 0 bases and J by 1 base, with 19 bases between them. CDR3 length: 20 residues. Here the CDR3 reads CASSQDAALALSSGANVLTF. CDR3 nucleotide sequence: TGCGCCAGCAGCCAAGATGCCGCGCTAGCCCTATCATCTGGGGCCAACGTCCTGACTTTC.

A few counts support this clone. This chain connects TRBV7-9 to TRBJ1-1; the D is unclear. With 3 bases removed from V and 6 bases from J, the gap between germline ends came to 5 bases. The CDR3 runs 11 residues. CDR1 is SEHNR, CDR2 FQNEAQ, per germline (reference sequence). The CDR3 DNA sequence: TGTGCCAGCAGCTTTCGGTCTGAAGCTTTCTTT. This translates into CASSFRSEAFF. Full variable domain (remainder filled in from reference TRBV7-9 and TRBJ1-1): DTGVSQNPRHKITKRGQNVTFRCDPISEHNRLYWYRQTLGQGPEFLTYFQNEAQLEKSRLLSDRFSAERPKGSFSTLEIQRTEQGDSAMYLCASSFRSEAFFGQGTRLTVV.

This clone turned up a few times. The V gene is TRBV28, the J gene TRBJ1-1, with D possibly TRBD1 on 5 matching bases. V lost 9 bases and J lost 5, with 13 bases in between. Germline loops: CDR1 MDHEN, CDR2 SYDVKM. This CDR3 spans 12 amino acids. CDR3 DNA sequence: TGTGCCAGTGGGACGGGGGGGACTGAAGCTTTCTTT. Amino acid sequence: CASGTGGTEAFF.

V usage is TRBV29-1 and J usage is TRBJ2-3; 8 bases fit TRBD1. V was pared by 4 bases and J by 6 bases, with 12 bases of the junction left unmatched. The CDR3 has 15 residues. Germline-derived CDR1 and CDR2 are SQVTM and ANQGSEA. CDR3 nucleotide sequence: TGCAGCGTTGGCTTCCAAGGACAGGGTTCGGATACGCAGTATTTT. This gives the protein CSVGFQGQGSDTQYF.

This clone was detected only a few times. The chain couples TRBV5-1 to TRBJ2-5; TRBD1 aligns across 7 bases. The V segment lost 2 bases and the J segment 3 bases; nucleotides outside the gene matches: 4. Germline CDR1 reads SGHRS; CDR2 reads YFSETQ. The CDR3 contains 14 residues. CDR3 sequence (DNA): TGCGCCAGCAGCTTTGGCAGGGGGAAAGAGACCCAGTACTTC. It codes for CASSFGRGKETQYF.

V gene TRBV1 combines with J gene TRBJ2-7; the tabulated D call, TRBD2, remains unverified against the DNA. TRBV1 is classified as a pseudogene. This CDR3 contains 14 residues. CDR3: CTSATSGPAYEQYF. CDR3 DNA: TGCACCAGCGCCACTAGCGGACCCGCCTACGAGCAGTACTTC.

Only a few counts were recorded for this clone. The chain couples TRBV14 to TRBJ1-5; D is possibly TRBD1 (6 bases). Deletions cut 4 bases from V and 1 base from J, with 8 bases between. Germline CDR1 is SGHDN and CDR2 is FVKESK. CDR3 size: 14 residues. The CDR3 is CASSLRGSNQPQHF. The CDR3 nucleotides read TGTGCCAGCAGCCTTAGGGGGAGCAATCAGCCCCAGCATTTT.

The V and J genes are TRBV6-6 and TRBJ2-5; D perhaps matches TRBD1 (6 bases). V lost 5 bases and J 2 bases, leaving 12 bases between the germline ends. The CDR3 length is 14 residues. Germline CDR1 MNHNY, CDR2 SVGAGI (reference sequence). The CDR3 DNA sequence: TGTGCCAGCAGTAAGACAGGCCAACAAGAGACCCAGTACTTC. It specifies CASSKTGQQETQYF.

This clone came up a few times. The V call is TRBV2, the J call TRBJ2-1; no reliable D call. CDR1 and CDR2 from the germline V gene are SNHLY and FYNNEI. The CDR3 totals 13 residues. Deletions cut 8 bases from V and 7 bases from J, with 15 bases between. Here the CDR3 DNA reads TGTGCCAGCCTCCCGATCCCCAGGAATGAGCAGTTCTTC. Its protein is CASLPIPRNEQFF.

Only a few counts were recorded for this clone. The chain links TRBV19 to TRBJ1-5, with TRBD1 as a possible D gene (6 bases). Between the trimmed V and J ends, which lost 10 bases and 3 bases, there was a span of 13 bases. CDR1 and CDR2 from the germline V gene are LNHDA and SQIVND (reference sequence). The CDR3 length is 13 residues. The CDR3 region has the DNA TGTGCCACCGAGGACAGCGTCAATCAGCCCCAGCATTTT. It codes for CATEDSVNQPQHF.

This clone occurred a few times. The V and J genes are TRBV5-4 and TRBJ2-4; 15 nucleotides agree with TRBD2. Germline lookup yields CDR1 SGHNT and CDR2 YYREEE (reference sequence). This CDR3 region has 16 residues. Losses at the gene ends were 4 bases for V and 6 bases for J; bases not matched to a gene: 5. The CDR3 protein is CASSHGTSGRTNIQYF. Here the CDR3 DNA reads TGTGCCAGCAGCCATGGGACTAGCGGGAGGACAAACATTCAGTACTTC. The variable domain in full, completed from reference TRBV5-4 and TRBJ2-4, reads ETGVTQSPTHLIKTRGQQVTLRCSSQSGHNTVSWYQQALGQGPQFIFQYYREEENGRGNFPPRFSGLQFPNYSSELNVNALELDDSALYLCASSHGTSGRTNIQYFGAGTRLSVL.

This chain connects TRBV18 to TRBJ2-7; 7 bases agree with TRBD1. The V and J ends lost 3 bases and 3 bases, in that order; junction bases with no gene match: 5. The germline gives CDR1 KGHSH, CDR2 LQKENI. CDR3 length equals 14 residues. CDR3 bases: TGTGCCAGCTCACCTCTTCAGGGGGTCTACGAGCAGTACTTC. Amino acid sequence: CASSPLQGVYEQYF.

Only a few counts were recorded for this clone. The chain couples TRBV29-1 to TRBJ1-5; D uncertain. The CDR3 is 13 amino acids. Germline values: CDR1 SQVTM, CDR2 ANQGSEA. Deletions cut 4 bases from V and 5 bases from J, with 12 bases between. DNA of the CDR3: TGCAGCGTTGCAACTGACGGGGATCAGCCCCAGCATTTT. Its protein is CSVATDGDQPQHF.

The rearrangement uses TRBV5-4 and TRBJ2-1; TRBD2 aligns across 12 bases. This CDR3 comprises 15 residues. The germline gives CDR1 SGHNT, CDR2 YYREEE (reference sequence). V lost 5 bases and J lost 7; bases outside the gene matches: 7. The CDR3 coding sequence is TGTGCCAGCAGACCCCTAGCGGGGGGGCTAAATGAGCAGTTCTTC. Translating gives CASRPLAGGLNEQFF.

This chain links TRBV5-4 with TRBJ2-4; weak D call: TRBD1 (6 bases). This CDR3 spans 13 amino acids. Trimming pared 1 base from V and 8 bases from J, leaving 10 bases between. CDR1 is SGHNT, CDR2 YYREEE, per germline (reference sequence). The CDR3 protein is CASSLMGADIQYF. CDR3 sequence (DNA): TGTGCCAGCAGCTTGATGGGGGCGGACATTCAGTACTTC. Full variable domain (outside the CDR3, taken from reference TRBV5-4 and TRBJ2-4): ETGVTQSPTHLIKTRGQQVTLRCSSQSGHNTVSWYQQALGQGPQFIFQYYREEENGRGNFPPRFSGLQFPNYSSELNVNALELDDSALYLCASSLMGADIQYFGAGTRLSVL.

This clone was seen more than once but under ten times. The rearrangement uses TRBV5-1 and TRBJ2-2; 9 nucleotides match TRBD1. CDR1 SGHRS and CDR2 YFSETQ come from the germline V gene. CDR3 length: 15 residues. The V segment lost 7 bases and the J segment 1 base; nucleotides outside the gene matches: 5. This CDR3 is CASQGTGMNTGELFF. The CDR3 nucleotides read TGCGCCAGCCAGGGGACAGGGATGAACACCGGGGAGCTGTTTTTT. The entire variable domain, with the rest obtained from reference TRBV5-1 and TRBJ2-2, is as follows: KAGVTQTPRYLIKTRGQQVTLSCSPISGHRSVSWYQQTPGQGLQFLFEYFSETQRNKGNFPGRFSGRQFSNSRSEMNVSTLELGDSALYLCASQGTGMNTGELFFGEGSRLTVL.

In its sample, this clone was seen a few times. This chain connects TRBV4-2 to TRBJ2-4, with 10 nucleotides matching TRBD2. Germline CDR1 and CDR2: LGHNA and YNFKEQ. Losses at the gene ends were 4 bases for V and 0 bases for J; bases not matched to a gene: 12. This CDR3 is 19 amino acids long. CDR3 in DNA: TGTGCCAGCAGCCCATCTATCCCGGGACTAGCGTTAGCCAAAAACATTCAGTACTTC. Translated: CASSPSIPGLALAKNIQYF.

This clone occurred a few times. The rearrangement links TRBV20-1 to TRBJ1-5; a possible D gene is TRBD1 (6 bases). The CDR3 has 11 amino acids. CDR1 and CDR2 from the germline V gene are DFQATT and SNEGSKA (reference sequence). Deletions cut 6 bases from V and 4 bases from J, with 7 bases between. The CDR3 DNA reads as TGCAGTGCGGGACAAAATCAGCCCCAGCATTTT. It encodes CSAGQNQPQHF.

The chain has TRBV7-2 and TRBJ2-3; D is uncertain. CDR1 and CDR2 from the germline V gene are SGHTA and FQGNSA. V dropped 5 bases and J dropped 6 bases, with 9 bases sitting between them. The CDR3 consists of 12 residues. The CDR3 is CASSRSADTQYF. The CDR3 DNA is TGTGCCAGCAGCCGGTCAGCGGATACGCAGTATTTT.

This clone has only a few counts. The chain combines TRBV6-6 with TRBJ1-5; no definite D call. The V end was cut by 5 bases, the J end by 7 bases, with 18 bases between. CDR3 size: 15 residues. Germline V lookup: CDR1 MNHNY, CDR2 SVGAGI (reference sequence). CDR3 in amino acids: CASSPLYEAAQPQHF. The CDR3 nucleotides read TGTGCCAGCAGTCCCCTTTATGAGGCCGCCCAGCCCCAGCATTTT.

The rearrangement uses TRBV7-9 and TRBJ2-1; 11 nucleotides agree with TRBD2. The CDR3 is 16 amino acids. Germline-derived CDR1 and CDR2 are SEHNR and FQNEAQ (reference sequence). Trimming cost V 10 bases and J 8 bases; bases outside gene matches: 16. CDR3 nucleotides: TGTGCCATCAAAACCTCTACTAGCGGGAGCGAGGATGAGCAGTTCTTC. Translated, it gives CAIKTSTSGSEDEQFF.

This clone was counted between two and nine times. The gene calls are TRBV6-5 and TRBJ2-7, with TRBD1 matching 7 bases. CDR1 is MNHEY, CDR2 SVGAGI, per germline. V lost 6 bases and J lost 6; bases outside the gene matches: 8. The CDR3 totals 13 residues. CDR3 bases: TGTGCCAGCAGACTTGATACAGGGGCCGAGCAGTACTTC. Its protein product is CASRLDTGAEQYF.

There are a few counts of this clone. The CDR3 sequence is CASRGSGRNYEQYF. DNA of the CDR3: TGTGCCAGCAGAGGTAGCGGGAGGAACTACGAGCAGTACTTC. The rearrangement joins TRBV7-9 to TRBJ2-7; 10 nucleotides align to TRBD2. The CDR3 has 14 amino acids. Trimming took 6 bases from V and 3 from J; bases not matched to a gene: 5. Germline CDR1 and CDR2: SEHNR and FQNEAQ (reference sequence). Full variable domain (outside the CDR3, taken from reference TRBV7-9 and TRBJ2-7): DTGVSQNPRHKITKRGQNVTFRCDPISEHNRLYWYRQTLGQGPEFLTYFQNEAQLEKSRLLSDRFSAERPKGSFSTLEIQRTEQGDSAMYLCASRGSGRNYEQYFGPGTRLTVT.

The sample holds a few counts of this clone. The chain carries TRBV27 and TRBJ1-3; 7 bases line up with TRBD1. CDR1 and CDR2 from the germline V gene are MNHEY and SMNVEV (reference sequence). The ends lost 5 bases at V and 4 bases at J; junction bases unmatched: 11. This CDR3 has 16 amino acids. The CDR3 DNA reads TGTGCCAGCAGTCCCATCCGACAGGGCACCGGAAACACCATATATTTT. Protein sequence: CASSPIRQGTGNTIYF.

The chain joins TRBV7-9 to TRBJ2-7, with D possibly TRBD2 on 6 matching bases. V was clipped by 1 base and J by 6 bases, with 16 bases between them. The CDR3 is made up of 15 amino acids. Germline CDR1 and CDR2: SEHNR and FQNEAQ (reference sequence). CDR3 amino acids: CASSLGLAGPTEQYF. For the CDR3, the DNA is TGTGCCAGCAGCTTAGGACTCGCGGGGCCCACCGAGCAGTACTTC.

CDR3 region: CASSLGRGYEQYF. For the CDR3, the DNA is TGTGCCAGCAGCCTCGGACGGGGCTACGAGCAGTACTTC. The chain couples TRBV11-1 to TRBJ2-7; D perhaps matches TRBD2 (5 bases). CDR3 length: 13 amino acids. Germline V gives CDR1 SGHAT, CDR2 FQDESV (reference sequence). With 5 bases removed from V and 3 bases from J, the gap between germline ends came to 11 bases.

This clone has only a few counts. The rearrangement links TRBV6-6 to TRBJ2-4; possibly TRBD2 for D (6 bases). V gave up 6 bases and J gave up 0 bases, with 12 bases separating them. This CDR3 comprises 15 residues. CDR1 is MNHNY, CDR2 SVGAGI, per germline (reference sequence). CDR3 residues: CASRPGLLAKNIQYF. DNA for the CDR3: TGTGCCAGCAGGCCGGGACTCCTAGCCAAAAACATTCAGTACTTC.

This clone was found a few times. This sequence joins TRBV11-2 and TRBJ2-7; D is possibly TRBD2 (6 bases). The CDR3 extends over 15 amino acids. Germline assignment: CDR1 SGHAT and CDR2 FQNNGV. V gave up 7 bases and J gave up 2 bases, with 18 bases separating them. In DNA form, the CDR3 reads TGTGCCAGCAACCAAAAGCGGGCTCAAGCCTACGAGCAGTACTTC. The encoded protein is CASNQKRAQAYEQYF.

This chain connects TRBV7-9 to TRBJ1-1; D unresolved. Germline CDR1 and CDR2: SEHNR and FQNEAQ (reference sequence). CDR3 length: 13 amino acids. Between the trimmed V and J ends, which lost 5 bases and 0 bases, there was a span of 7 bases. The CDR3 here is CASSLSMNTEAFF. The CDR3 nucleotides read TGTGCCAGCAGCCTATCCATGAACACTGAAGCTTTCTTT.

The rearrangement links TRBV5-1 to TRBJ2-3; the match to TRBD2 covers 15 bases. Looked up from germline, CDR1 is SGHRS and CDR2 is YFSETQ. The CDR3 contains 19 residues. V lost 1 base to trimming and J lost 8 bases; unmatched junction nucleotides: 14. DNA of the CDR3: TGCGCCAGCAGCTTGTTCCCCCGGACTAGCGGGGGGGCCGATGGTACGCAGTATTTT. Translation: CASSLFPRTSGGADGTQYF.